Sequencing of this TCR beta chain was carried out in a study of T cells after yellow fever vaccination. Across the whole study: SMART-Seq v4 Ultra Low Input served to prepare low-cell-number fractions. Study-wide results and caveats: One caveat is that FACS-sorted repertoires could contain abundant clonotypes contaminating from the bulk population. The CD4 and CD8 compartments had a small share of their clonotypes in common. A secondary response was less intense yet reached its peak sooner, at day 5 versus 15.

This clonotype was picked up a small number of times. The antigen remains undetermined. The CDR3 totals 17 residues. The germline V gene encodes CDR1 SGHRS and CDR2 YFSETQ. V lost 0 bases and J lost 0, with 13 bases in between. TCRdb processed the 5' RACE reads anew with MiXCR; each CDR3 protein has one entry. The sample yields hundreds of thousands of distinct CDR3 sequences, over 9% seen once. The sample was PBMCs, taken on the day of the yellow fever booster vaccination. The V call is TRBV5-1, the J call TRBJ1-3; D gene ambiguous. This sequence originates from a man aged 30 to 45 who received the YFV17D yellow fever vaccine. CDR3 DNA: TGCGCCAGCAGCTTGGGTCCGGAGCCGAGCTCTGGAAACACCATATATTTT. Its translation: CASSLGPEPSSGNTIYF.